These 29 T cell receptor beta chains came from one sample sequenced in a study of blood T cell repertoires in COVID-19. The assay was immunoSEQ multiplex PCR, and TCRdb's table has in-frame clones only and misses some. The sample has about half a million clones, approximately 83% seen once. Sequencing input: peripheral blood. These receptor sequences come from a human donor in a cohort sampled during active COVID-19.

The chain uses TRBV7-9 and TRBJ1-1; 7 positions match TRBD1. The junction had 3 bases not matched to a gene; V was cut back by 4 bases and J by 10 bases. The CDR3 is 11 amino acids. Germline CDR1 is SEHNR and CDR2 is FQNEAQ (reference sequence). CDR3 DNA sequence: TGTGCCAGCAGCTCTGACAGGGTAGCTTTCTTT. Encoded protein: CASSSDRVAFF.

The chain employs TRBV3-1 (or the pseudogene TRBV3-2) and TRBJ2-7; 13 bases line up with TRBD2. The CDR3 sequence is 21 residues long. Unmatched junction bases numbered 15, after V lost 1 base and J lost 0 bases. Looked up from germline, CDR1 is LGHDT and CDR2 is YNNKEL (reference sequence). The CDR3 region is CASSQVKPRTSGRTDSYEQYF. CDR3 DNA: TGTGCCAGCAGCCAAGTAAAGCCTCGGACTAGCGGGAGAACTGACTCCTACGAGCAGTACTTC.

The rearrangement joins TRBV7-6 to TRBJ2-2; 8 bases match TRBD2. This CDR3 is 16 amino acids long. V lost 0 bases and J lost 6; bases outside the gene matches: 6. Germline-derived CDR1 and CDR2 are SGHVS and FNYEAQ. The CDR3 loop is CASSLAIGLASGELFF. The CDR3 DNA follows: TGTGCCAGCAGCTTAGCTATCGGACTAGCATCCGGGGAGCTGTTTTTT. Supplemented by reference TRBV7-6 and TRBJ2-2, the full variable domain reads GAGVSQSPRYKVTKRGQDVALRCDPISGHVSLYWYRQALGQGPEFLTYFNYEAQQDKSGLPNDRFSAERPEGSISTLTIQRTEQRDSAMYRCASSLAIGLASGELFFGEGSRLTVL.

This chain links TRBV2 with TRBJ1-1; TRBD1 is a possible D gene (5 bases). Deletions cut 8 bases from V and 0 bases from J, with 13 bases between. The CDR3 covers 14 residues. Germline CDR1 reads SNHLY; CDR2 reads FYNNEI. The CDR3 spells CASVGGVMNTEAFF. For the CDR3, the DNA is TGTGCCAGCGTCGGGGGGGTCATGAACACTGAAGCTTTCTTT. The full variable domain, rest sourced from reference TRBV2 and TRBJ1-1, is EPEVTQTPSHQVTQMGQEVILRCVPISNHLYFYWYRQILGQKVEFLVSFYNNEISEKSEIFDDQFSVERPDGSNFTLKIRSTKLEDSAMYFCASVGGVMNTEAFFGQGTRLTVV.

The chain has TRBV4-1 and TRBJ1-2, with D possibly matching TRBD1 (5 bases). The V gene's germline CDR1 is MGHRA and CDR2 YSYEKL. Between the trimmed V and J ends, which lost 4 bases and 3 bases, there was a span of 15 bases. CDR3 length equals 15 residues. The CDR3 nucleotides read TGCGCCAGCAGCCCACAGGACACCGGAGACTATGGCTACACCTTC. Protein: CASSPQDTGDYGYTF.

A few counts support this clone. The chain joins TRBV4-3 to TRBJ1-4, with TRBD1 as a possible D gene (6 bases). CDR1 is LGHNA, CDR2 YSLEER, per germline. The ends were cut back, 0 bases at V and 7 bases at J, with 15 bases in the middle. This CDR3 contains 16 residues. The CDR3 loop is CASSQDVGQGSEKLFF. As DNA, the CDR3 is TGCGCCAGCAGCCAAGATGTGGGGCAGGGGTCTGAAAAACTGTTTTTT.

J is TRBJ1-3 and V is TRBV6-1; D not resolved. The germline V gene has CDR1 MNHNS and CDR2 SASEGT. The ends were cut back, 2 bases at V and 0 bases at J, with 14 bases in the middle. The CDR3 contains 17 residues. Written as DNA, the CDR3 is TGTGCCAGCAGTGAATTAGGAAGGAGTATCTCTGGAAACACCATATATTTT. This codes for CASSELGRSISGNTIYF.

The table lists this clone with a few counts. The J gene is TRBJ1-1, the V gene TRBV29-1, with a possible D match to TRBD1 (6 bases). The V end lost 2 bases, the J end lost 6 bases, and 10 bases lay between the germline ends. Germline lookup yields CDR1 SQVTM and CDR2 ANQGSEA. The CDR3 is 12 amino acids. This CDR3 is CSVETGNPEAFF. The CDR3, as DNA: TGCAGCGTTGAAACAGGGAATCCTGAAGCTTTCTTT.

There are a few counts of this clone. This chain joins TRBV24-1 and TRBJ1-2; weak D call: TRBD1 (6 bases). The CDR3 loop spans 16 amino acids. The germline V and J ends were trimmed by 7 bases and 4 bases, with 21 bases remaining between them. The germline V gene has CDR1 KGHDR and CDR2 SFDVKD. The CDR3 is CATRTDLLGAGYGYTF. CDR3 sequence (DNA): TGTGCCACCAGGACGGATCTCCTGGGGGCAGGCTATGGCTACACCTTC.

The V call is TRBV28, the J call TRBJ1-2, with TRBD1 matching 9 bases. CDR1 is MDHEN and CDR2 is SYDVKM in the germline V gene. Trimming took 5 bases from V and 3 from J; bases not matched to a gene: 13. The CDR3 length is 17 residues. The CDR3: CASSHAVQGAEDYGYTF. CDR3 sequence (DNA): TGTGCCAGCAGTCACGCCGTACAGGGGGCTGAGGACTATGGCTACACCTTC.

In nucleotides, the CDR3 is TGTGCCAGCAGTTACGGAGGGGACTTATACGAGCAGTACTTC. Translating it yields CASSYGGDLYEQYF. This chain links TRBV6-2 or TRBV6-3 with TRBJ2-7; D might be TRBD2 (6 bases). This CDR3 spans 14 amino acids. V was shortened by 2 bases and J by 4 bases, with 12 bases between the two germline ends. The germline CDR1 and CDR2 sequences are MNHEY and SVGEGT.

This chain joins TRBV28 and TRBJ2-2; 9 bases are shared with TRBD1. V dropped 1 base and J dropped 4; count of bases not matched to a gene: 7. The CDR3 contains 17 residues. CDR1 is MDHEN and CDR2 is SYDVKM in the germline V gene. The CDR3 protein is CASSLSGTGRGTGELFF. CDR3 in DNA: TGTGCCAGCAGTTTATCGGGGACAGGGAGAGGCACCGGGGAGCTGTTTTTT.

The CDR3 DNA sequence: TGTGCCAGCAGTCGTGGACAGGGGAAACACCAGCCCCAGCATTTT. This encodes CASSRGQGKHQPQHF. This chain links TRBV6-5 with TRBJ1-5, with 9 positions matching TRBD1. CDR3 length: 15 amino acids. Per the germline V gene, CDR1 is MNHEY and CDR2 is SVGAGI. With V trimmed by 5 bases and J by 7 bases, 9 bases remained unmatched.

The chain recombines TRBV19 with TRBJ2-5; maybe TRBD2 (6 bases). Germline CDR1 and CDR2: LNHDA and SQIVND (reference sequence). V was pared by 5 bases and J by 2 bases, with 12 bases between. The CDR3 is 14 residues long. CDR3 in DNA: TGTGCCAGTAGTCTCCGGACTAATCAAGAGACCCAGTACTTC. This translates into CASSLRTNQETQYF.

This chain connects TRBV5-4 to TRBJ2-4; 10 positions match TRBD2. The germline gives CDR1 SGHNT, CDR2 YYREEE (reference sequence). Trimming removed 5 bases from V and 0 bases from J; junction bases left unmatched: 8. The CDR3 totals 17 residues. CDR3 nucleotide sequence: TGTGCCAGCAGAGACCAGCGGGAGGGAGTAGCCAAAAACATTCAGTACTTC. The encoded protein is CASRDQREGVAKNIQYF.

The rearrangement uses TRBV30 and TRBJ2-7; D might be TRBD1 (5 bases). The CDR3 consists of 13 residues. Between the trimmed V and J ends, which lost 4 bases and 5 bases, there was a span of 15 bases. Germline CDR1 and CDR2: GTSNPN and SVGIG (reference sequence). This CDR3 is CAWIPQGSHEQYF. In DNA, the CDR3 is TGTGCCTGGATTCCTCAGGGTAGCCACGAGCAGTACTTC.

CDR3: CAWSVGLAGYSEQFF. The CDR3 region has the DNA TGTGCCTGGAGTGTCGGTCTAGCGGGATATAGTGAGCAGTTCTTC. The chain joins TRBV30 to TRBJ2-1; TRBD2 matches 9 bases. Germline V CDR1 and CDR2: GTSNPN, SVGIG (reference sequence). The CDR3 length is 15 residues. Unmatched junction bases numbered 9, after V lost 0 bases and J lost 9 bases. The full variable domain, completed using reference TRBV30 and TRBJ2-1, is SQTIHQWPATLVQPVGSPLSLECTVEGTSNPNLYWYRQAAGRGLQLLFYSVGIGQISSEVPQNLSASRPQDRQFILSSKKLLLSDSGFYLCAWSVGLAGYSEQFFGPGTRLTVL.

This clone was seen a handful of times. As DNA, the CDR3 is TGTGCCAGCAGTCTCCCGACAGGGGACTATGGCTACACCTTC. Its protein is CASSLPTGDYGYTF. The V and J genes are TRBV28 and TRBJ1-2; 8 bases are a match to TRBD1. The CDR3 is 14 residues long. V lost 5 bases, J lost 3 bases, and 5 bases stayed unmatched. Germline-derived CDR1 and CDR2 are MDHEN and SYDVKM.

This chain connects TRBV4-1 to TRBJ1-3; D is unresolved. Germline CDR1 reads MGHRA; CDR2 reads YSYEKL. This CDR3 is 16 amino acids long. Trimming removed 0 bases at V and 0 bases at J, with 9 bases between. This CDR3 reads CASSQDPTNSGNTIYF. The CDR3 bases are TGCGCCAGCAGCCAAGATCCAACTAACTCTGGAAACACCATATATTTT.

The V and J genes are TRBV19 and TRBJ2-1; 7 positions agree with TRBD2. The junction had 4 bases not matched to a gene; V was cut back by 1 base and J by 4 bases. Germline V gives CDR1 LNHDA, CDR2 SQIVND (reference sequence). CDR3 length: 15 residues. CDR3 protein: CASSIAAGLYNEQFF. CDR3 coding DNA: TGTGCCAGTAGTATAGCAGCGGGGTTATACAATGAGCAGTTCTTC.

The rearrangement links TRBV5-5 to TRBJ1-1; maybe TRBD1 (6 bases). From germline, CDR1 is SGHKS and CDR2 YYEKEE (reference sequence). V shed 5 bases and J shed 0 bases, with 17 bases lying between them. The CDR3 has 16 residues. CDR3 coding DNA: TGTGCCAGCAGTAACAGGGAGGGAGTCTTGAACACTGAAGCTTTCTTT. Translating gives CASSNREGVLNTEAFF.

This rearrangement joins TRBV4-2 to TRBJ2-5; D possibly corresponds to TRBD1 (5 bases). Trimming left V 0 bases short and J 4 bases short, with 18 bases between. The CDR3 loop spans 17 amino acids. Germline V gene lookup returns CDR1 LGHNA and CDR2 YNFKEQ. The DNA for the CDR3 is TGTGCCAGCAGCCAAGATAGGTACGGCAGGGATGGAGAGACCCAGTACTTC. The encoded protein is CASSQDRYGRDGETQYF.

The chain combines TRBV5-1 with TRBJ2-7; D perhaps matches TRBD1 (6 bases). The germline gives CDR1 SGHRS, CDR2 YFSETQ. The CDR3 length is 15 residues. V lost 3 bases and J 1 base, leaving 14 bases between the germline ends. The CDR3 spells CASSSGTPDSYEQYF. The DNA for the CDR3 is TGCGCCAGCAGCTCGGGGACACCTGATTCCTACGAGCAGTACTTC.

This clone was recorded only once. The rearrangement uses TRBV28 and TRBJ2-7, with 8 bases fitting TRBD1. From germline, CDR1 is MDHEN and CDR2 SYDVKM. The J segment lost 0 bases and the V segment lost 3 bases, leaving 10 bases of the junction unmatched. CDR3 length: 17 residues. The CDR3 loop is CASSFTLRTGSSYEQYF. The CDR3 nucleotides are TGTGCCAGCAGTTTTACGTTAAGGACAGGGAGCTCCTACGAGCAGTACTTC.

This chain uses TRBV6-2 or TRBV6-3 with TRBJ1-5; D perhaps matches TRBD1 (6 bases). V shed 6 bases and J shed 1 base, with 13 bases lying between them. Germline CDR1 is MNHEY and CDR2 is SVGEGT. The CDR3 spans 15 residues. CDR3 sequence reads: CASSRGQWSNQPQHF. CDR3 DNA: TGTGCCAGCAGCCGCGGACAGTGGAGCAATCAGCCCCAGCATTTT.

The rearrangement uses TRBV3-1 (or the pseudogene TRBV3-2) and TRBJ2-1; 11 bases fit TRBD2. Germline lookup yields CDR1 LGHDT and CDR2 YNNKEL (reference sequence). With V trimmed by 3 bases and J by 3 bases, 4 bases remained unmatched. CDR3 length: 16 amino acids. CDR3 nucleotides: TGTGCCAGCAGCCAGATTGGGACTAGCGGCTACAATGAGCAGTTCTTC. Translated, it gives CASSQIGTSGYNEQFF.

The sample holds a few counts of this clone. The chain joins TRBV3-1 (or the pseudogene TRBV3-2) to TRBJ2-7; TRBD2 is a possible D gene (6 bases). Germline V lookup: CDR1 LGHDT, CDR2 YNNKEL (reference sequence). The CDR3 covers 17 residues. Trimming took 2 bases from V and 2 from J, leaving 19 bases between them. DNA of the CDR3: TGTGCCAGCAGCCAATCTCCCCCTTTGGACTACGCCTACGAGCAGTACTTC. As protein: CASSQSPPLDYAYEQYF.

This sequence joins TRBV28 and TRBJ1-3, with TRBD1 matching over 7 bases. This CDR3 is built from 12 residues. Germline loops: CDR1 MDHEN, CDR2 SYDVKM. J gave up 7 bases and V 5 bases, and 2 bases lay outside the gene matches. CDR3 in DNA: TGTGCCAGCAGTCTACAGGGGAACACCATATATTTT. Its translation: CASSLQGNTIYF. Variable domain in full (rest from reference TRBV28 and TRBJ1-3): DVKVTQSSRYLVKRTGEKVFLECVQDMDHENMFWYRQDPGLGLRLIYFSYDVKMKEKGDIPEGYSVSREKKERFSLILESASTNQTSMYLCASSLQGNTIYFGEGSWLTVV.

The chain uses TRBV15 and TRBJ1-1; 9 positions match TRBD1. Germline V gene sequence: CDR1 LNHNV, CDR2 YYDKDF (reference sequence). Trimming removed 1 base from V and 3 bases from J; junction bases left unmatched: 12. This CDR3 is 18 amino acids long. The CDR3 sequence: CATSRAPGTGSGYTEAFF. The DNA of the CDR3 is TGTGCCACCAGCAGAGCCCCCGGGACAGGGTCCGGTTACACTGAAGCTTTCTTT.